This TCR beta chain is from a study of T-cell memory formation after mild COVID-19. The CDR3 is 12 amino acids. CDR1 and CDR2 from the germline V gene are DFQATT and SNEGSKA (reference sequence). Trimming cost V 6 bases and J 1 base, with 8 bases left between them. Whole-study results and caveats: Clones contracting over day 15 to 85 were CD4/CD8 balanced, with later expanders leaning CD4+. Clonal second-wave expansions that peaked on day 37 had unconfirmed SARS-CoV-2 specificity.

This clonotype has only a few counts. The antigen remains unidentified. 5'RACE primed from the constant segment yielded TCR alpha and TCR beta cDNA libraries bearing sample barcodes and UMIs. Each CDR3 protein gets one entry after TCRdb re-called the 5' RACE reads with MiXCR. This table has about 360,000 distinct CDR3 sequences, approximately 12% appearing once. The sample taken for sequencing was PBMCs or a T cell subset sorted from them (not recorded which). The TCR sequence derives from a man aged 18 to 35 who had mild COVID-19 (a few samples of this study predate the infection). Cell type and time point are not known. The V and J genes are TRBV20-1 and TRBJ2-3, with D uncertain. The CDR3 sequence is CSAQWGTDTQYF. DNA for the CDR3: TGCAGTGCCCAGTGGGGCACAGATACGCAGTATTTT.